This TCR beta chain was observed in a study of graft-versus-host responses after intestinal transplantation. Assay used: immunoSEQ multiplex PCR; TCRdb lists only in-frame clones, some missing. The sample yields roughly 64,000 clones, 90% seen once. The germline CDR1 and CDR2 sequences are SEHNR and FQNEAQ (reference sequence). V trimming: 5 bases; J trimming: 1 base; junction bases outside the gene matches: 5. The CDR3 is 14 residues long. Points on this clone: Its antigen is as yet unknown.

This TCR was recovered from a human donor who was the organ donor for an intestinal transplant. This sequence joins TRBV7-9 and TRBJ2-7, with 7 bases lining up with TRBD1. The sample consisted of unstimulated CD8+ T cells sorted from spleen or lymph node cells, taken before transplant. The CDR3: CASSHGQDSYEQYF. The DNA for the CDR3 is TGTGCCAGCAGCCACGGACAGGATTCCTACGAGCAGTACTTC.